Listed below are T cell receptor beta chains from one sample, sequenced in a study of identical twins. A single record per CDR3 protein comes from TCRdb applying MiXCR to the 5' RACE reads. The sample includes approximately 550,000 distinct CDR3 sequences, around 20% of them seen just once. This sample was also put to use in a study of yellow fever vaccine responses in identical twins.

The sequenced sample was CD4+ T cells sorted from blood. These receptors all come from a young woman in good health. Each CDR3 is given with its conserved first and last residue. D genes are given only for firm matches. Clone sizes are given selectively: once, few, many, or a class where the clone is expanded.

CDR3 DNA: TGTGCCACCAGTGATTTGCGGGGTGTAGCGGGAGGCCAAGAGACCCAGTACTTC
CDR3 protein: CATSDLRGVAGGQETQYF
V gene: TRBV24-1
J gene: TRBJ2-5
D gene: TRBD2
clone size: NA

CDR3 DNA: TGTGCCAGCAGCTTAACGGGGGGCTCCGGGGAGCTGTTTTTT
CDR3 protein: CASSLTGGSGELFF
V gene: TRBV11-2
J gene: TRBJ2-2
D gene: NA
clone size: NA

CDR3 DNA: TGTGCCAGCAGCAATCGACTAGCCGGAGATACGCAGTATTTT
CDR3 protein: CASSNRLAGDTQYF
V gene: TRBV11-3
J gene: TRBJ2-3
D gene: TRBD2
clone size: NA

CDR3 DNA: TGTGCCAGCAGTTTTTACGGGACTCCGATGAATGAGCAGTTCTTC
CDR3 protein: CASSFYGTPMNEQFF
V gene: TRBV28
J gene: TRBJ2-1
D gene: NA
clone size: few

CDR3 DNA: TGTGCCAGCAGCGTAGTCCCGGGCGTACTTACAGATACGCAGTATTTT
CDR3 protein: CASSVVPGVLTDTQYF
V gene: TRBV9
J gene: TRBJ2-3
D gene: NA
clone size: NA

CDR3 DNA: TGCAGTGCGGGGAACACTGAAGCTTTCTTT
CDR3 protein: CSAGNTEAFF
V gene: TRBV20-1
J gene: TRBJ1-1
D gene: NA
clone size: NA

CDR3 DNA: TGCGCCAGCAGCTTGGAGCGAGCGGGAGAGTCCGGGGAGCTGTTTTTT
CDR3 protein: CASSLERAGESGELFF
V gene: TRBV5-1
J gene: TRBJ2-2
D gene: TRBD2
clone size: NA

CDR3 DNA: TGTGCCAGCAGTCCGGAGGGGGCGAGCTATGGCTACACCTTC
CDR3 protein: CASSPEGASYGYTF
V gene: TRBV6-1
J gene: TRBJ1-2
D gene: TRBD1
clone size: NA

CDR3 DNA: TGTGCCAGCAGCCGTCGGACTAGCGGGAGTATTATCGGGGAGCTGTTTTTT
CDR3 protein: CASSRRTSGSIIGELFF
V gene: TRBV7-6
J gene: TRBJ2-2
D gene: TRBD2
clone size: few

CDR3 DNA: TGTGCCATTAACCGGGACAGAGATTTTGGGACCCAGTACTTC
CDR3 protein: CAINRDRDFGTQYF
V gene: TRBV10-3
J gene: TRBJ2-5
D gene: TRBD1
clone size: few

CDR3 DNA: TGTGCCAGCAGGGACACGGGACACTACAATGAGCAGTTCTTC
CDR3 protein: CASRDTGHYNEQFF
V gene: TRBV28
J gene: TRBJ2-1
D gene: NA
clone size: NA

CDR3 DNA: TGTGCCAGCAGTTTGCGGACAGGGCGGGATGAGCAGTTCTTC
CDR3 protein: CASSLRTGRDEQFF
V gene: TRBV28
J gene: TRBJ2-1
D gene: TRBD1
clone size: few

CDR3 DNA: TGTGCCAGCAGCTTAGGAACTAGCGGGGGGGCTGGCTACAATGAGCAGTTCTTC
CDR3 protein: CASSLGTSGGAGYNEQFF
V gene: TRBV7-6
J gene: TRBJ2-1
D gene: TRBD2
clone size: NA

CDR3 DNA: TGCAGTGCTTCAGGACTAGCGACCCGTGGGGGGAATGAGCAGTTCTTC
CDR3 protein: CSASGLATRGGNEQFF
V gene: TRBV20-1
J gene: TRBJ2-1
D gene: TRBD2
clone size: NA

CDR3 DNA: TGTGCCAGCAGCCAAGGGGGGGGACAGGGCAATCAGCCCCAGCATTTT
CDR3 protein: CASSQGGGQGNQPQHF
V gene: TRBV4-2
J gene: TRBJ1-5
D gene: TRBD1
clone size: NA

CDR3 DNA: TGCGCCAGCAGCTTGGACAGGGCCCTTACAGATACGCAGTATTTT
CDR3 protein: CASSLDRALTDTQYF
V gene: TRBV5-1
J gene: TRBJ2-3
D gene: NA
clone size: NA

CDR3 DNA: TGCAGTGTGGGGACGGGAGTGGGAGCCGGGGAGCTGTTTTTT
CDR3 protein: CSVGTGVGAGELFF
V gene: TRBV20-1
J gene: TRBJ2-2
D gene: NA
clone size: NA

CDR3 DNA: TGCAGTGCCCATATAGCCCGAGGCGCAGATACGCAGTATTTT
CDR3 protein: CSAHIARGADTQYF
V gene: TRBV20-1
J gene: TRBJ2-3
D gene: NA
clone size: NA

CDR3 DNA: TGTGCCAGCAGCGTAGGGGGACTAGCGGGAGGGGAGCTGTTTTTT
CDR3 protein: CASSVGGLAGGELFF
V gene: TRBV9
J gene: TRBJ2-2
D gene: TRBD2
clone size: NA

CDR3 DNA: TGTGCCAGCAGTCCGGGACAGGCCTTTGACACTGAAGCTTTCTTT
CDR3 protein: CASSPGQAFDTEAFF
V gene: TRBV12-3/TRBV12-4
J gene: TRBJ1-1
D gene: TRBD1
clone size: few

CDR3 DNA: TGTGCCACCGATGCAGGCCCCTACAATGAGCAGTTCTTC
CDR3 protein: CATDAGPYNEQFF
V gene: TRBV24-1
J gene: TRBJ2-1
D gene: NA
clone size: few

CDR3 DNA: TGTGCCAGCCTCTCCTCGCGGCTAGCGGGGGGCCAGCTGTTCTTC
CDR3 protein: CASLSSRLAGGQLFF
V gene: TRBV6-2/TRBV6-3
J gene: TRBJ2-1
D gene: TRBD2
clone size: NA